One sample yielded the 14 T cell receptor beta chains listed below, sequenced in a study of T cells in Graves' hyperthyroidism and ophthalmopathy. Amplification of TCR beta CDR3 regions used RNA as the template. A first-round RT-PCR of the TCR CDR3 used the HTBI primer set. TCRdb itself ran the multiplex PCR reads through MiXCR, one entry per CDR3 protein. Of 300,000 to 500,000 distinct CDR3 sequences listed, more than 12% are singletons. The sequencing input was blood. Source of these receptors: a man aged 50 to 60 with Graves' ophthalmopathy.

The chain joins TRBV30 to TRBJ1-6, with no clear D. Trimming removed 3 bases from V and 14 bases from J, with 8 bases in between. The CDR3 contains 10 residues. The germline gives CDR1 GTSNPN, CDR2 SVGIG (reference sequence). DNA for the CDR3: TGTGCCTGGAGGGTGGAGACCCTCCACTTT. Translated: CAWRVETLHF. Complete variable domain (other parts from reference TRBV30 and TRBJ1-6): SQTIHQWPATLVQPVGSPLSLECTVEGTSNPNLYWYRQAAGRGLQLLFYSVGIGQISSEVPQNLSASRPQDRQFILSSKKLLLSDSGFYLCAWRVETLHFGNGTRLTVT.

This clonotype was counted many times. CDR3 sequence: CAWSVQAAQYF. CDR3 sequence (DNA): TGTGCCTGGAGTGTACAAGCGGCGCAGTATTTT. The chain combines TRBV30 with TRBJ2-3; tentatively, D is TRBD2 (5 bases). The ends were cut back, 0 bases at V and 10 bases at J, with 8 bases in the middle. CDR1 GTSNPN and CDR2 SVGIG come from the germline V gene (reference sequence). The CDR3 is 11 amino acids.

The table lists this clonotype with many counts. The chain has TRBV27 and TRBJ2-3, with TRBD1 matching 10 bases. J lost 4 bases, V lost 2 bases, and 12 bases had no gene match. The CDR3 loop spans 18 amino acids. The germline gives CDR1 MNHEY, CDR2 SMNVEV (reference sequence). DNA of the CDR3: TGTGCCAGCAGTTTAGTGAATCTGCCGGGACAGGGGCCAGATACGCAGTATTTT. Protein product: CASSLVNLPGQGPDTQYF.

This clonotype was detected ten times or more. The CDR3 is CASSHTPDTGELFF. The DNA for the CDR3 is TGTGCCAGCAGCCACACCCCAGACACCGGGGAGCTGTTTTTT. The rearrangement links TRBV11-2 to TRBJ2-2; D not resolved. The CDR3 sequence is 14 residues long. Looked up from germline, CDR1 is SGHAT and CDR2 is FQNNGV. The V and J ends lost 5 bases and 3 bases respectively, with 10 bases between them.

Many counts were recorded for this clonotype. The rearrangement uses TRBV2 and TRBJ2-7; possible D gene TRBD2, 5 bases. V shed 3 bases and J shed 7 bases, with 13 bases lying between them. CDR3 length: 13 residues. The germline gives CDR1 SNHLY, CDR2 FYNNEI. The CDR3 region has the DNA TGTGCCAGCAGTGAGGGCAGCCCGGGGGAGCAGTACTTC. Amino acids: CASSEGSPGEQYF.

In the case of this clonotype: This clone may be a read error of a much larger clone one base away. The chain couples TRBV29-1 to TRBJ2-1; 10 bases fit TRBD2. The CDR3 contains 15 residues. Germline CDR1 is SQVTM and CDR2 is ANQGSEA. V lost 4 bases, J lost 1 base, and 4 bases stayed unmatched. CDR3 loop: CSVAASGSSYNEQFF. The CDR3 DNA reads as TGCAGCGTTGCGGCTAGCGGGAGTTCCTACAATGAGCAGTTCTTC.

This clonotype was picked up many times. The V and J genes are TRBV29-1 and TRBJ1-1; TRBD1 might be the D (5 bases). Trimming removed 4 bases from V and 4 bases from J, with 10 bases in between. The CDR3 loop spans 12 amino acids. Germline V gene lookup returns CDR1 SQVTM and CDR2 ANQGSEA. As DNA, the CDR3 is TGCAGCGTTGCATGGGGGGGCACTGAAGCTTTCTTT. Amino acid sequence: CSVAWGGTEAFF.

This clonotype was recorded many times. The chain is built from TRBV28 and TRBJ1-5; D perhaps matches TRBD1 (5 bases). Trimming took off 2 bases at V and 0 bases at J, with 17 bases between the two ends. Germline CDR1 and CDR2: MDHEN and SYDVKM. The CDR3 consists of 18 residues. The CDR3 nucleotides read TGTGCCAGCAGTTTAAAGTTTGGGGGGTTAAGTAGCAATCAGCCCCAGCATTTT. This codes for CASSLKFGGLSSNQPQHF.

CDR3 residues: CASSPLAVTDTQYF. In nucleotides, the CDR3 is TGTGCCAGCAGCCCACTAGCGGTCACAGATACGCAGTATTTT. This sequence joins TRBV10-3 and TRBJ2-3; 8 bases match TRBD2. This CDR3 has 14 residues. CDR1 ENHRY and CDR2 SYGVKD come from the germline V gene. With 10 bases clipped from V and 2 bases from J, the junction kept 8 bases outside the gene matches.

There are many counts of this clonotype. The chain carries TRBV5-8 and TRBJ2-3; 9 positions agree with TRBD1. The CDR3 contains 15 residues. Trimming at V came to 2 bases and at J to 3 bases, leaving 4 bases not matched to a gene. Germline CDR1 is SGHTS and CDR2 is YDEGEE. This CDR3 reads CASSFEGQGTDTQYF. The DNA of the CDR3 is TGTGCCAGCAGCTTCGAGGGACAGGGTACAGATACGCAGTATTTT.

This clonotype came up a few times. This chain joins TRBV12-3 or TRBV12-4 and TRBJ2-5; the match to TRBD2 covers 10 bases. V dropped 1 base and J dropped 6; count of bases not matched to a gene: 17. There are 19 residues in the CDR3. CDR3 residues: CASSLGAPGASGSAKTQYF. In nucleotides, the CDR3 is TGTGCCAGCAGTTTAGGGGCGCCGGGGGCTAGCGGGAGCGCGAAGACCCAGTACTTC.

This chain uses TRBV7-3 with TRBJ1-4, with TRBD1 matching over 9 bases. CDR1 SGHTA and CDR2 FQGTGA come from the germline V gene. This CDR3 spans 15 amino acids. The V segment lost 5 bases and the J segment 4 bases; nucleotides outside the gene matches: 5. The CDR3 spells CASSETGGLNEKLFF. The CDR3 DNA is TGTGCCAGCAGCGAAACAGGGGGCCTTAATGAAAAACTGTTTTTT.

This clonotype has ten or more counts. This chain joins TRBV7-2 and TRBJ1-1; D is unresolved. The germline V gene encodes CDR1 SGHTA and CDR2 FQGNSA. The CDR3 is 13 residues long. Trimming took 1 base from V and 7 from J, leaving 10 bases between them. CDR3 sequence: CASSLDRFIEAFF. As DNA, the CDR3 is TGTGCCAGCAGCTTAGATAGGTTCATTGAAGCTTTCTTT.

This chain joins TRBV9 and TRBJ2-5; 10 bases map to TRBD2. With V trimmed by 3 bases and J by 3 bases, 2 bases remained unmatched. The CDR3 has 14 residues. Germline CDR1 and CDR2: SGDLS and YYNGEE. CDR3 bases: TGTGCCAGCAGCGCCAGCGGGAGGGAAGAGACCCAGTACTTC. It yields the protein CASSASGREETQYF.